This T cell receptor beta chain was sequenced during a study of T cell responses to AZD1222 COVID-19 vaccine (dated by TCRdb to the early 2020s). At the level of the whole study: AZD1222 recipients with second doses at about 4 weeks or about 12 weeks were pooled, because spike-specific TCR depth and breadth did not differ between schedules. TCR sequencing covered 230 or so trial participants: 207 given two doses of AZD1222 and approximately 25 given two doses of MenACWY control vaccine. Trial participants were enrolled into age subgroups of 18-55, 56-69 and 70-plus years, which contained 148, 28 and 57 TCR-sequenced participants, respectively. Beyond this particular receptor, the publication reports: The 56-69-year group was small, and its depth increase did not reach significance, likely because of low power. Participants were mostly white British, with more females than males. The authors suggested clonal diversity may have been underestimated. CD4 TCRs associated with the vaccine covered the entire spike protein, and the dominant responses were in regions 160-218 and 743-854. Conclusions about previously exposed vaccinees were limited because only six AZD1222 recipients were SARS-CoV-2 seropositive at baseline. Epitopes outside the regions mutated in the B.1.351 and B.1.1.7 variants were reportedly recognized by nearly half of the unique spike-specific TCRs. After two AZD1222 doses, spike-specific TCR breadth and depth were significantly higher than at day 0 and than in MenACWY recipients. Because no day 14 peak-response samples were available, the repertoires could be characterized only after the peak T cell response.

As for this clone: No cognate antigen has been identified for it. Per-base quality was not reported, and no clone a single base away is much larger than it.

The CDR3 regions of human TCRbeta chains were analyzed by immunosequencing. Concerning the study's data processing: TCRs in the repertoires were matched against a reference library of SARS-CoV-2-specific TCRs that had been generated with the MIRA antigen-specificity platform. Breadth was defined as the fraction of unique TCRs that were SARS-CoV-2-associated, and depth was defined as the fraction of total T cells that were SARS-CoV-2-associated. Using the MIRA data, every spike-specific TCR was mapped to the spike region that the TCR reacted to and assigned to either a CD4 or a CD8 class. Log10-transformed breadth and depth values were compared by one-way ANOVA with Sidak's multiple comparisons tests. The clones in this table, taken by TCRdb from immuneACCESS, are in-frame only. Not every clone is retained; where verified, under half of the shortfall comes from an unresolved V gene, and the cause of the rest is unknown. That table supplies the V and J calls and clone size; D and trimming were determined from the DNA. In all, the sample holds some 150,000 clones, and 80% to 95% of those were seen once. The top ten clones comprise 4% to 5.5% of the sample.

What this sample's time point label stands for: baseline before first vaccination. Samples from vaccinated people were obtained from the UK trials COV001 and COV002, which included a single-blind randomized controlled phase 2/3 trial of AZD1222 (ChAdOx1 nCoV-19) in healthy adults. For TCRbeta chain sequencing, PBMC samples from trial participants were taken at day 0 and at day 28 after the second dose. CDR1 and CDR2 are drawn from the germline V gene: SGHRS, YFSETQ. V sheds 1 base and J sheds 0 bases, leaving 11 bases between their ends. Taken from cysteine to phenylalanine, the CDR3 has 15 residues. Only the CDR3 portion is preserved as DNA: 45 bases, with reading frame beginning at the first base.

This clonotype was obtained from an adult in good health. The chain is encoded by TRBV5-1 joined to TRBJ2-7; the D segment might be TRBD1 or TRBD2, since each matches 5 bases. This material consisted of peripheral blood, taken on day 0 of AZD1222 vaccination. The CDR3 is CASSLFVGDSYEQYF. The nucleotide sequence is given as TGCGCCAGCAGCTTGTTCGTGGGGGACTCCTACGAGCAGTACTTC.